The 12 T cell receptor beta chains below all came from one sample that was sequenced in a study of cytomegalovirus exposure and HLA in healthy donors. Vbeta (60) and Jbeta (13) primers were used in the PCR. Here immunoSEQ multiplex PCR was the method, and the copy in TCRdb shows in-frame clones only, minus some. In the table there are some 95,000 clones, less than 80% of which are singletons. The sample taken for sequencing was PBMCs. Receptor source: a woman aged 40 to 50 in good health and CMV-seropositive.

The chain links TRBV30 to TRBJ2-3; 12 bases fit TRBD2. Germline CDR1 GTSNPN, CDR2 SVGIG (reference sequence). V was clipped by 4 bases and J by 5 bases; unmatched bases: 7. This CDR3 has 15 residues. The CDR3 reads CAWTSGRGSEDTQYF. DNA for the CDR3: TGTGCCTGGACTAGCGGGAGGGGGTCGGAAGATACGCAGTATTTT.

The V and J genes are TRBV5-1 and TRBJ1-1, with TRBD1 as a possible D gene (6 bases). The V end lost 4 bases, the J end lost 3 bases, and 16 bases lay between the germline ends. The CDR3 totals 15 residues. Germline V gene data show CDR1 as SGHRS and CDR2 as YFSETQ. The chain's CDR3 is CASSREGGEYTEAFF. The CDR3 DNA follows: TGCGCCAGCAGCAGGGAGGGGGGCGAGTACACTGAAGCTTTCTTT. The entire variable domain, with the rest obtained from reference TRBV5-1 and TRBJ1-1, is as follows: KAGVTQTPRYLIKTRGQQVTLSCSPISGHRSVSWYQQTPGQGLQFLFEYFSETQRNKGNFPGRFSGRQFSNSRSEMNVSTLELGDSALYLCASSREGGEYTEAFFGQGTRLTVV.

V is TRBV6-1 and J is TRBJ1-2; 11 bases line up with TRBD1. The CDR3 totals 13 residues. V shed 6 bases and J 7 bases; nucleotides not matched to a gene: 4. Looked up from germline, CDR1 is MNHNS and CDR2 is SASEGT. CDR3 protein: CASRLGQGVGYTF. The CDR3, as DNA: TGTGCCAGCAGGTTGGGACAGGGGGTTGGCTACACCTTC.

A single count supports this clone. This CDR3 is CSVQGWHEQFF. The CDR3 nucleotides read TGCAGCGTACAGGGTTGGCATGAGCAGTTCTTC. The chain recombines TRBV29-1 with TRBJ2-1; tentatively, D is TRBD1 (6 bases). V was shortened by 6 bases and J by 8 bases, with 11 bases between the two germline ends. The CDR3 has 11 amino acids. In germline, CDR1 is SQVTM, CDR2 ANQGSEA.

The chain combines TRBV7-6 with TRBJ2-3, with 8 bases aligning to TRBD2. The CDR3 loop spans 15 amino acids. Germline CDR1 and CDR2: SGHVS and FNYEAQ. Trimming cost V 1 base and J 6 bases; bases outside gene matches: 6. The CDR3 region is CASSLDGRGADTQYF. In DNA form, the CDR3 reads TGTGCCAGCAGCTTAGACGGGAGGGGGGCGGATACGCAGTATTTT.

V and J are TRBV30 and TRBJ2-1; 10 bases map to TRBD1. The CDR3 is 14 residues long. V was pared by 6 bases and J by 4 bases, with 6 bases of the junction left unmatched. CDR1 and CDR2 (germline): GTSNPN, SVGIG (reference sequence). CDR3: CACAPGQGYNEQFF. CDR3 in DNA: TGTGCCTGCGCGCCGGGACAGGGGTACAATGAGCAGTTCTTC.

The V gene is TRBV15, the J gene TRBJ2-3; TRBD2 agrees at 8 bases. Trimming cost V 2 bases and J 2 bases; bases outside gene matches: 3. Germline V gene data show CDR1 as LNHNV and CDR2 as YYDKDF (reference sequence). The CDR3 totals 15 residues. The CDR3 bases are TGTGCCACCAGCAGACTAGCGGGCCACACAGATACGCAGTATTTT. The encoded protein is CATSRLAGHTDTQYF. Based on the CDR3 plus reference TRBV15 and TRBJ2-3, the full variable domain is DAMVIQNPRYQVTQFGKPVTLSCSQTLNHNVMYWYQQKSSQAPKLLFHYYDKDFNNEADTPDNFQSRRPNTSFCFLDIRSPGLGDTAMYLCATSRLAGHTDTQYFGPGTRLTVL.

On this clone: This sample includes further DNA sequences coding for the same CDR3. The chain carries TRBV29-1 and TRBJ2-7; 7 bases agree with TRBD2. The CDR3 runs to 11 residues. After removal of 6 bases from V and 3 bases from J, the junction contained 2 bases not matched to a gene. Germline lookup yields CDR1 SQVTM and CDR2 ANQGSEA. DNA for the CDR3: TGCAGCGTCGGGGGGTACTACGAGCAGTACTTC. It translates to CSVGGYYEQYF.

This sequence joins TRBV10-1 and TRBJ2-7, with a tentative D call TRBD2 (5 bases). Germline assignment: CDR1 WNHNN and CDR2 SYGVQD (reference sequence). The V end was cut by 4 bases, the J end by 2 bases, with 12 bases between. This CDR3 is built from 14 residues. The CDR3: CASSVSVGAYEQYF. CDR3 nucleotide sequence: TGCGCCAGCAGTGTTAGCGTTGGGGCCTACGAGCAGTACTTC.

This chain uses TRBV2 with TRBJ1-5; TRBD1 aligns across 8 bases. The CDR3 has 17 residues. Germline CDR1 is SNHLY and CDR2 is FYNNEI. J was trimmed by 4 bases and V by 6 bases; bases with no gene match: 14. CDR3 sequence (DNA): TGTGCCAGCAGCGGGGACAGGCGGGGTGATAATAATCAGCCCCAGCATTTT. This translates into CASSGDRRGDNNQPQHF.

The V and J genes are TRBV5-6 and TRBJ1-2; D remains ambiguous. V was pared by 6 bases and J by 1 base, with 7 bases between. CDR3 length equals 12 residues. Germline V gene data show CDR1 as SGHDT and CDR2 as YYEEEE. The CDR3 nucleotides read TGTGCCAGCACCCAGGTTAACTATGGCTACACCTTC. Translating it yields CASTQVNYGYTF.

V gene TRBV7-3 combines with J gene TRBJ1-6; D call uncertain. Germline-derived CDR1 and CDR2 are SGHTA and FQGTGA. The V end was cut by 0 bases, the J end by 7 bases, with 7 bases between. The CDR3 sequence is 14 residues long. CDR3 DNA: TGTGCCAGCAGCTTAACCGGGTGGAATTCACCCCTCCACTTT. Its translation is CASSLTGWNSPLHF.